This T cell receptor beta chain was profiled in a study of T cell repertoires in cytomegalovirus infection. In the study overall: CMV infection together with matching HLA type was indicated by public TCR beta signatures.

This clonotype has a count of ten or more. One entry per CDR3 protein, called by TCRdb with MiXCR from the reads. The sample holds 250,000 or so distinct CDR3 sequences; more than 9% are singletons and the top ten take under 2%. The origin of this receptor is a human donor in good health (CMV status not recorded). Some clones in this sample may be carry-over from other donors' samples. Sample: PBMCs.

CDR3 sequence: CASSLEARMGLATDTQYF. The CDR3, as DNA: TGTGCCAGCAGCTTAGAGGCCCGAATGGGACTAGCCACAGATACGCAGTATTTT. This chain connects TRBV7-2 to TRBJ2-3; TRBD2 agrees at 9 bases. The CDR3 has 18 amino acids. Germline loops: CDR1 SGHTA, CDR2 FQGNSA. V lost 1 base and J lost 2; bases outside the gene matches: 10.